This is a list of T cell receptor beta chains from one sample in a study of blood T cells in healthy people across ages. TCRdb re-analysed the 5' RACE reads in MiXCR, keeping a single row per CDR3 protein. The sample contains hundreds of thousands of distinct CDR3 sequences, about 61% of which appear only once. The sample consisted of blood. These receptors originate from a middle-aged man in good health. CDR3s include the opening cysteine and the closing phenylalanine or tryptophan. Fields, in order: J gene, clone size, V gene, D gene, CDR3 DNA, CDR3 protein. A D gene is named only where the DNA matches it firmly. Clone sizes are given selectively: once, few, many, or a class where the clone is expanded.

TRBJ1-1 | many | TRBV5-1 | NA | TGTGCCAGCAGCTTAGACTTGAACACTGAAGCTTTCTTT | CASSLDLNTEAFF
TRBJ1-2 | NA | TRBV20-1 | NA | TGCAGTGCCCCCTTCTTACAGGGAAACTATGGCTACACCTTC | CSAPFLQGNYGYTF
TRBJ2-4 | NA | TRBV27 | NA | TGTGCCAGCAGTTTACTGGGCCGGGAGCAGTACTTC | CASSLLGREQYF
TRBJ2-2 | NA | TRBV5-1 | NA | TGCGCCAGCAGCTTGATTGGCAGAATGACGAACATCGGGGAGCTGTTTTTT | CASSLIGRMTNIGELFF
TRBJ2-7 | NA | TRBV11-3 | TRBD1 | TGTGCCAGCAGCTTTCGGACAGGGGGCTACGAGCAGTACTTC | CASSFRTGGYEQYF
TRBJ2-3 | NA | TRBV7-3 | TRBD2 | TGTGCCAGCAGCTCGGGACTAGCGGGAGATCGAGATACGCAGTATTTT | CASSSGLAGDRDTQYF
TRBJ1-2 | NA | TRBV5-1 | NA | TGCGCCAGCAGCTTGGACGGCTTATCGGGTGGCTACACCTTC | CASSLDGLSGGYTF
TRBJ2-2 | NA | TRBV10-3 | NA | TGTGCCATCAGTGATCTAGCGCCCGGGGAGCTGTTTTTT | CAISDLAPGELFF
TRBJ2-7 | few | TRBV2 | NA | TGTGCCAGCAGTGATCAAGGGGCCGGGGGCGAGCAGTACTTC | CASSDQGAGGEQYF
TRBJ2-7 | NA | TRBV15 | TRBD2 | TGTGCCACCAGCAGAGGACTAGCGGAGTACAATGAGCAGTACTTC | CATSRGLAEYNEQYF
TRBJ2-5 | NA | TRBV28 | NA | TGTGCCAGCATAGGGGGAGTTTATGAGCAGTACTTC | CASIGGVYEQYF
TRBJ2-3 | many | TRBV6-4 | TRBD2 | TGTGCCAGCAGCGAGGGGCTAGCGGAGACAGATACGCAGTATTTT | CASSEGLAETDTQYF
TRBJ2-5 | NA | TRBV7-2 | NA | TGTGCCAGCAGCCAAGCGGTTATATACGAGCGGTACTTC | CASSQAVIYERYF
TRBJ2-5 | few | TRBV20-1 | TRBD2 | TGCAGTGCTAGCACCGGGGGGGGGGGAGAGACCCAGTACTTC | CSASTGGGGETQYF
TRBJ2-7 | NA | TRBV12-3/TRBV12-4 | NA | TGTGCCAGCAGTGCCAGGGAGTTCCCCACCTACGAGCAGTACTTC | CASSAREFPTYEQYF
TRBJ1-3 | NA | TRBV7-2 | TRBD1 | TGTGCCAGCAGCCGTCATACAGACAGGGCAAACTCTGGAAACACCATATATTTT | CASSRHTDRANSGNTIYF
TRBJ1-5 | NA | TRBV20-1 | NA | TGCAGTGCTAGAGAGGGGGGTCGGCAGCCCCAGCATTTT | CSAREGGRQPQHF
TRBJ2-5 | NA | TRBV14 | TRBD2 | TGTGCCAGCAGCTCTGGACTAGCGGGAGTGGAAGAGCAGTACTTC | CASSSGLAGVEEQYF
TRBJ2-3 | NA | TRBV27 | TRBD2 | TGTGCCAGCAGTTCGATTTTGTGGCGGGAGGGCCCAGATACGCAGTATTTT | CASSSILWREGPDTQYF
TRBJ1-1 | NA | TRBV6-5 | NA | TGTGCCAGCGTGGGAGGAGAAGCTTTCTTT | CASVGGEAFF
TRBJ2-3 | NA | TRBV20-1 | TRBD1 | TGCAGTGCTACCCTCGTGGGGACAGGGTATAGCACAGATACGCAGTATTTT | CSATLVGTGYSTDTQYF
TRBJ2-7 | NA | TRBV27 | TRBD1 | TGTGCCAGCAGTGAAAACCCCGGGACAGGGGGCTACGAGCAGTACTTC | CASSENPGTGGYEQYF
TRBJ2-1 | NA | TRBV6-2/TRBV6-3 | NA | TGTGCCAGCAGCCAGTCATCAGGCGGGCAGTTCTTC | CASSQSSGGQFF